The 2 T cell receptor beta chains below come from one sample, sequenced in a study of blood T cell repertoires in COVID-19. Clones were read by immunoSEQ multiplex PCR, and TCRdb kept only the in-frame ones, dropping some. The repertoire holds more than 250,000 clones, with 85% as singletons. Sample: peripheral blood. These receptors came from a man aged 50-59 years with active or convalescent COVID-19.

The chain couples TRBV13 to TRBJ2-2; D is possibly TRBD1 (6 bases). This CDR3 has 16 residues. V lost 5 bases, J lost 4 bases, and 17 bases lay in between. The germline gives CDR1 PRHDT, CDR2 FYEKMQ (reference sequence). The CDR3 DNA follows: TGTGCCAGCAGCCCGACCGGGACACTCCTCACCGGGGAGCTGTTTTTT. This translates into CASSPTGTLLTGELFF.

CDR3 DNA sequence: TGTGCCAGCAGCCTCAGAGGAGCGGGGGACTACGAAGAGCAGTACTTC. Translation gives CASSLRGAGDYEEQYF. The V call is TRBV7-9, the J call TRBJ2-7; 8 bases fit TRBD2. Germline CDR1 and CDR2: SEHNR and FQNEAQ (reference sequence). The CDR3 is 16 residues long. Unmatched junction bases numbered 16, after V lost 5 bases and J lost 7 bases.